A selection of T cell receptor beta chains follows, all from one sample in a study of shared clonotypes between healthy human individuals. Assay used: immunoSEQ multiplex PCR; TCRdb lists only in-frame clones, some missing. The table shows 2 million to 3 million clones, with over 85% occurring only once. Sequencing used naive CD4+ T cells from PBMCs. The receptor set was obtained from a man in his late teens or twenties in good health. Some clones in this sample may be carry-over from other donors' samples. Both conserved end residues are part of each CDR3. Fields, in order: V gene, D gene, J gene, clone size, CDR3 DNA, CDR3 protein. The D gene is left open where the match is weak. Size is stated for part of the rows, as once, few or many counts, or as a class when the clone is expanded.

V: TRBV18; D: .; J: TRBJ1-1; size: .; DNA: TGTGCCAGCTCACGAAGTTCCGCCATTAACACTGAAGCTTTCTTT; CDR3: CASSRSSAINTEAFF
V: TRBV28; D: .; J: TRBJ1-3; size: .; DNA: TGTGCCAGCACCAAACAAGCCTCTGGAAACACCATATATTTT; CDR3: CASTKQASGNTIYF
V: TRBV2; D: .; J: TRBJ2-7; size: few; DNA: TGTGCCAGCAGTGTCGGCAAAACCGAGCAGTACTTC; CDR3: CASSVGKTEQYF
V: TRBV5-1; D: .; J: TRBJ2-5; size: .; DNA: TGCGCCAGCAGCCCATTGGGGGTTGAGGAGACCCAGTACTTC; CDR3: CASSPLGVEETQYF
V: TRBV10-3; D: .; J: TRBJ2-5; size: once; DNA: TGTGCCATTCAAAGGGGGAGGCAAGAGACCCAGTACTTC; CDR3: CAIQRGRQETQYF
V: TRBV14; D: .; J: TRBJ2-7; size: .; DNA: TGTGCCAGCAGCCAGTGGGGGCGGGCGGCTAGCGAGCAGTACTTC; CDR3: CASSQWGRAASEQYF
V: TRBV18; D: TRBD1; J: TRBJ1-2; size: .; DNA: TGTGCCAGCTCACCGTCCGGGACAGAATATGGCTACACCTTC; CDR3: CASSPSGTEYGYTF
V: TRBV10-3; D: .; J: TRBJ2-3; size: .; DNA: TGTGCCATCAGTGAGTCTCGGGGGACGCAGTATTTT; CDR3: CAISESRGTQYF
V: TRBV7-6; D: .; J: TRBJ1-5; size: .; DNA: TGTGCCAGCAGCATGACAGGCCAGAATCAGCCCCAGCATTTT; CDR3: CASSMTGQNQPQHF
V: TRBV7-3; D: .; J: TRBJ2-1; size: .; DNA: TGTGCCAGCAGCCGGACAGCCTCTAGCTCCTACAATGAGCAGTTCTTC; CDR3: CASSRTASSSYNEQFF
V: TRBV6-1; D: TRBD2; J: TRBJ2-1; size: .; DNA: TGTGCCAGCAGGAGCGGACTAGCGGGAGTTGATGAGCAGTTCTTC; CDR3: CASRSGLAGVDEQFF
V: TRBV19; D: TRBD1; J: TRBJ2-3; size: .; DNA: TGTGCCAGTAGAAGACAGGGATCAGATACGCAGTATTTT; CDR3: CASRRQGSDTQYF
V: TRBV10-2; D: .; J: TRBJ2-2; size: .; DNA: TGCGCCAGCCGCCGTGGCGGGCCTACGAACACCGGGGAGCTGTTTTTT; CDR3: CASRRGGPTNTGELFF
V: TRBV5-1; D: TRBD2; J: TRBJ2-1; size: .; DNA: TGCGCCAGCAGCTTGGCACCTAGCGGGAGTAGCGAGCAGTTCTTC; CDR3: CASSLAPSGSSEQFF
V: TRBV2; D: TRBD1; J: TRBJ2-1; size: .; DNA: TGTGCCAGCAGCCCCGCGGAGGGGACAGGTCATGAGCAGTTCTTC; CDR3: CASSPAEGTGHEQFF
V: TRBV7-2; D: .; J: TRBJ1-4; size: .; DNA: TGTGCCAGCAGCGGGCCGGGGGATGAGAATGAAAAACTGTTTTTT; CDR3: CASSGPGDENEKLFF
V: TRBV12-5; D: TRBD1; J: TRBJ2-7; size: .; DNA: TGTGCTAGTGGACAGGGGTTACCGTCTTCCTACGAGCAGTACTTC; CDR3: CASGQGLPSSYEQYF
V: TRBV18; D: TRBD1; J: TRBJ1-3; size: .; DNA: TGTGCCAGCTCCCAGACAGGGATTGCTGGAAACACCATATATTTT; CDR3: CASSQTGIAGNTIYF
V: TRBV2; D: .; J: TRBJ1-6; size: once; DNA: TGTGCCAGCAGTGATGGGACGGAGGATTCACCCCTCCACTTT; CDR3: CASSDGTEDSPLHF